Included here is one T cell receptor beta chain sequence, with context. This specimen belongs to a study of blood T cells in healthy people across ages. Healthy Caucasians from Russia aged roughly 6 to 95 served as donors. The CDR3 length is 16 residues. V was pared by 7 bases and J by 1 base, with 18 bases between. From germline, CDR1 is LNHDA and CDR2 SQIVND (reference sequence). A second PCR, run for about 7 to 11 cycles, used a sample-barcoded 5' primer plus a J-beta primer mix. Each CDR3 protein is one row after TCRdb ran MiXCR on the 5' RACE reads. The sample holds about a million distinct CDR3 sequences, roughly two fifths seen once.

J is TRBJ2-3 and V is TRBV19; a possible D gene is TRBD1 (6 bases). The receptor was isolated from a man aged 18 to 30 in good health. The sample comprised blood. CDR3 in DNA: TGTGCCAGTACCCCGACAGGCGGTTCCCGCACAGATACGCAGTATTTT. Translated, it gives CASTPTGGSRTDTQYF.